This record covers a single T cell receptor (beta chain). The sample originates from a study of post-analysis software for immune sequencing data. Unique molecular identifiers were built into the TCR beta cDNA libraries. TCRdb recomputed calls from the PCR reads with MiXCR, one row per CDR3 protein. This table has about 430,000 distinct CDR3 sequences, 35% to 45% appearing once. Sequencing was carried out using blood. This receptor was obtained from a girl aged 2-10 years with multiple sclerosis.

The CDR3 here is CASSFWGAPIPNSYNEQFF. The CDR3 nucleotides read TGCGCCAGCAGCTTTTGGGGGGCACCAATTCCCAACTCCTACAATGAGCAGTTCTTC. This chain joins TRBV5-1 and TRBJ2-1; D tentatively fits TRBD1 or TRBD2 (6 bases each). The CDR3 sequence is 19 residues long. The V end was cut by 2 bases, the J end by 0 bases, with 21 bases between. Germline CDR1 reads SGHRS; CDR2 reads YFSETQ.